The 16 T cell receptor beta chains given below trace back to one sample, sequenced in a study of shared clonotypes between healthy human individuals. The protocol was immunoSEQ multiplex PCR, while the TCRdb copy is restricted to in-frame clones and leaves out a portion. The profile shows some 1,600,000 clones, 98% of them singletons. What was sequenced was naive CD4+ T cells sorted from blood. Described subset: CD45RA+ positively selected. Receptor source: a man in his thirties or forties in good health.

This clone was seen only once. In DNA form, the CDR3 reads TGTGCCAGCAGCTTCTCAGAAGAGACCCAGTACTTC. This translates into CASSFSEETQYF. V is TRBV5-4 and J is TRBJ2-5; no firm D call. The V gene's germline CDR1 is SGHNT and CDR2 YYREEE (reference sequence). V was pared by 2 bases and J by 3 bases, with 5 bases between. This CDR3 comprises 12 residues.

CDR3 protein: CAISFSDSMNTEAFF. The CDR3 bases are TGTGCCATCAGTTTTTCGGACAGCATGAACACTGAAGCTTTCTTT. This chain uses TRBV10-3 with TRBJ1-1; possibly TRBD1 for D (6 bases). V was clipped by 5 bases and J by 0 bases, with 13 bases between them. The CDR3 runs 15 residues. From germline, CDR1 is ENHRY and CDR2 SYGVKD.

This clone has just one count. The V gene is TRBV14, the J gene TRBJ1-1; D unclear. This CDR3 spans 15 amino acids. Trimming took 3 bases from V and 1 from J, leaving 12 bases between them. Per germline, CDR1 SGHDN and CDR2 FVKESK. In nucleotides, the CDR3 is TGTGCCAGCAGCCAGATAGGGATTGGGAACACTGAAGCTTTCTTT. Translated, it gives CASSQIGIGNTEAFF.

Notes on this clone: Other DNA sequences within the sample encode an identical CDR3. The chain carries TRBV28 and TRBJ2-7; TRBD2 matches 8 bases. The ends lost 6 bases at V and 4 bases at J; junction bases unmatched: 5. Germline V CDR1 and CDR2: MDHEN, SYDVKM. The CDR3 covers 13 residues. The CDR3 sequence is CASSPGGLYEQYF. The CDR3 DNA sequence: TGTGCCAGCAGCCCGGGGGGGCTTTACGAGCAGTACTTC.

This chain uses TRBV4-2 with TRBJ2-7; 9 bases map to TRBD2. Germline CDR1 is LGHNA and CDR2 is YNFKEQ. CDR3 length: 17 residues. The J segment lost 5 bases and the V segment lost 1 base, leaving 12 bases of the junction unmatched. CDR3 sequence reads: CASSQVVGGGRVHEQYF. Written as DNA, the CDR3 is TGTGCCAGCAGCCAAGTGGTTGGCGGCGGGAGGGTCCACGAGCAGTACTTC.

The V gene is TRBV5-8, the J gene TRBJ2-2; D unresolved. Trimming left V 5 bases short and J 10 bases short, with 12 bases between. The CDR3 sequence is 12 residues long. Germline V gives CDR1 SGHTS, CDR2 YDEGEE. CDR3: CASSGILKELFF. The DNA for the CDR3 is TGTGCCAGCAGTGGGATTCTGAAGGAGCTGTTTTTT.

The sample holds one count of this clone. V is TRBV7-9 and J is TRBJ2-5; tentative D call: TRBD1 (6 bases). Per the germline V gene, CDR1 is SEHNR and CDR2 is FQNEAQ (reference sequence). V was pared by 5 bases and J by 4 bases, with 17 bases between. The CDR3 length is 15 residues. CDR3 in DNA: TGTGCCAGCAGCCCAGGATATCCAGGGGTAGAGACCCAGTACTTC. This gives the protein CASSPGYPGVETQYF.

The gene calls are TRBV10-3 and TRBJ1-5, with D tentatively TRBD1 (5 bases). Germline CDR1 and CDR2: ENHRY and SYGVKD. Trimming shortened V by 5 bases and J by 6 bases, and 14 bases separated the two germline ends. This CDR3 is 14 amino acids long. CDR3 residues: CAISPTDGGQPQHF. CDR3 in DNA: TGTGCCATCAGTCCGACAGATGGTGGTCAGCCCCAGCATTTT.

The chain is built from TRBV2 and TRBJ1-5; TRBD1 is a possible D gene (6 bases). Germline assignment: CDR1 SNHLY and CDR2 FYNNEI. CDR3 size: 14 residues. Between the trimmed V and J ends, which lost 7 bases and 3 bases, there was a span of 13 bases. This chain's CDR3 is CASTDRTTNQPQHF. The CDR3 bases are TGTGCCAGCACCGACAGGACGACCAATCAGCCCCAGCATTTT.

CDR3 bases: TGTGCCACCAGCAGGGGACAGGTGAACACTGAAGCTTTCTTT. It translates to CATSRGQVNTEAFF. This chain connects TRBV15 to TRBJ1-1; 8 bases align to TRBD1. V was pared by 3 bases and J by 0 bases, with 0 bases of the junction left unmatched. Per germline, CDR1 LNHNV and CDR2 YYDKDF (reference sequence). This CDR3 comprises 14 residues.

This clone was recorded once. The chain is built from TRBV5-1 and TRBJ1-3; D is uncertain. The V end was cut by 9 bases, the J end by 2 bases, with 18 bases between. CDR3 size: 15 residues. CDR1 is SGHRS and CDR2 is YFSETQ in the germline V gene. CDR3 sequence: CATRRETGPGNTIYF. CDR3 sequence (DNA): TGCGCCACCCGCCGGGAGACCGGTCCTGGAAACACCATATATTTT.

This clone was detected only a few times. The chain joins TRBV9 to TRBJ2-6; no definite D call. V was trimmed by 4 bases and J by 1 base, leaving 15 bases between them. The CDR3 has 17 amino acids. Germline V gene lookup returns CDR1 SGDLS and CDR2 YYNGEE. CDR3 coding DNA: TGTGCCAGCAGCTCACATATTAAAGGTTCTGGGGCCAACGTCCTGACTTTC. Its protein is CASSSHIKGSGANVLTF.

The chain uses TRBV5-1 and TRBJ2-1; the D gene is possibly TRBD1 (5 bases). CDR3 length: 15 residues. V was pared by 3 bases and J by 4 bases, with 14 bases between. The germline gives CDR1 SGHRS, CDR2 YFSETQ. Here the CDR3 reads CASSSSFQGYNEQFF. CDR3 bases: TGCGCCAGCAGCTCCAGCTTTCAGGGTTACAATGAGCAGTTCTTC.

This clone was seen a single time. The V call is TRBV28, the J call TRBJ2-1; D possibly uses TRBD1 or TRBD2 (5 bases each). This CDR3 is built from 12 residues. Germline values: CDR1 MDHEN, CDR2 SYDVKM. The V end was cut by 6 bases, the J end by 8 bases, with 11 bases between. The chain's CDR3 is CASSWGWDEQFF. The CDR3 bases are TGTGCCAGCAGCTGGGGGTGGGATGAGCAGTTCTTC.

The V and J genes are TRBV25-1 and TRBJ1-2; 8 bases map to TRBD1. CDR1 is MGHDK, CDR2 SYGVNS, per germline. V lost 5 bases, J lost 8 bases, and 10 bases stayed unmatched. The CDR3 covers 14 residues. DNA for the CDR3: TGTGCCAGCAGTTTGGCCTCAGGGGGCGGGGGCTACACCTTC. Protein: CASSLASGGGGYTF.

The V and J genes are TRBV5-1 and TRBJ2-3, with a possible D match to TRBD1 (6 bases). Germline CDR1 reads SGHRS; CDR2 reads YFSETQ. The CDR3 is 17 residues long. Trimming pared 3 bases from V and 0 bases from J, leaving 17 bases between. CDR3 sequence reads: CASSSGIQGASTDTQYF. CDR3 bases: TGCGCCAGCAGCTCCGGGATACAGGGCGCTAGCACAGATACGCAGTATTTT. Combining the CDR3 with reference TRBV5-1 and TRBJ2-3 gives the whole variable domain KAGVTQTPRYLIKTRGQQVTLSCSPISGHRSVSWYQQTPGQGLQFLFEYFSETQRNKGNFPGRFSGRQFSNSRSEMNVSTLELGDSALYLCASSSGIQGASTDTQYFGPGTRLTVL.